This TCR beta chain came from a study of persistence of HIV-infected CD4 T cells. Study details: Donors were ART-treated; their CMV- and Gag-responding CD4+ T cells were isolated.

The libraries were made with immunoSEQ version 4 in survey mode. Some clones are missing from TCRdb's copy, which holds only in-frame ones; the method was immunoSEQ multiplex PCR. The table lists tens of thousands of clones, roughly 87% of them singletons. The CDR3 is made up of 16 amino acids. Germline CDR1 and CDR2: KGHSH and LQKENI. V lost 3 bases and J lost 1; bases outside the gene matches: 7. Regarding the study as a whole: TCRbeta richness was lower in CMV- and Gag-responding cells than in anti-CD3/anti-CD28-responding cells. Antigen-responding cells were enriched for degenerate expanded CDR3beta sequences.

Lysates of CMV-infected fibroblasts at 10 ug/mL stimulated these cells. Sorted nonresponding memory CD4+ T cells were CD40L-negative, CD69-negative, CD45RO-high. This clone was observed a single time. The antigen is unknown. The sequenced sample was CD4+ T cells sorted from PBMCs after 18-hour stimulation, obtained from a patient who received antiretroviral therapy. This receptor was taken from an adult woman with HIV who was CMV-seropositive. The rearrangement uses TRBV18 and TRBJ1-1; TRBD1 agrees at 8 bases. The DNA for the CDR3 is TGTGCCAGCTCACCCGGACAGGGAAGATGGAACACTGAAGCTTTCTTT. Encoded protein: CASSPGQGRWNTEAFF. Looking up the rest from reference TRBV18 and TRBJ1-1 gives the full variable domain: NAGVMQNPRHLVRRRGQEARLRCSPMKGHSHVYWYRQLPEEGLKFMVYLQKENIIDESGMPKERFSAEFPKEGPSILRIQQVVRGDSAAYFCASSPGQGRWNTEAFFGQGTRLTVV.